The sequence of this T cell receptor (beta chain) was determined in a study of control samples from healthy donors and cancer patients. Germline loops: CDR1 MNHEY, CDR2 SVGEGT. The CDR3 runs to 13 residues. Between the trimmed V and J ends, which lost 2 bases and 3 bases, there was a span of 7 bases. Assay used: immunoSEQ multiplex PCR; TCRdb lists only in-frame clones, some missing. The top ten hold 1.5% to 2% of the sample, which has about 59,000 clones, roughly 90% seen once. The receptor was isolated from a man in his forties with colorectal cancer. The specimen sequenced was PBMCs. The chain has TRBV6-2 or TRBV6-3 and TRBJ2-5; no clear D. The CDR3 DNA sequence: TGTGCCAGCAGTTACGGTTGGGAAGAGACCCAGTACTTC. Translating gives CASSYGWEETQYF.